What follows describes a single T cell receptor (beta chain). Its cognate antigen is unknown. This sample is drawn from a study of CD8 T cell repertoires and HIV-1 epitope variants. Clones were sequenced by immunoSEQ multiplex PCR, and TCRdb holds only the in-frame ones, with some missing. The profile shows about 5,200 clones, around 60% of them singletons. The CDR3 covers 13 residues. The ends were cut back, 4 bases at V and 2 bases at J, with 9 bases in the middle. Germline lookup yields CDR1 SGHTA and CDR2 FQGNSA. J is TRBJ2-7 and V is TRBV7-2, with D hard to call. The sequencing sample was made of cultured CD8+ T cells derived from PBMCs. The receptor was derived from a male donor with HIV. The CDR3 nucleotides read TGTGCCAGCAGCTCCCCGGTAGCCTACGAGCAGTACTTC. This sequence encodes CASSSPVAYEQYF.